These 25 T cell receptor beta chains were sequenced from one sample in a study of regulatory T cells in long-lasting Graves disease. Time point described: newly diagnosed GD, antithyroid drugs for less than 3 months. Isolated PBMC RNA provided the starting material for the TCR library. Through Arm-PCR of CDR3 regions and iRepertoire HTBI primers, TCR beta libraries were built. One entry per CDR3 protein, called by TCRdb with MiXCR from the multiplex PCR reads. Among roughly 500,000 distinct CDR3 sequences listed, around 12% were seen once. The sample was also reused in another study, on T cells in Graves' hyperthyroidism and ophthalmopathy.

The starting material was peripheral blood mononuclear cells (PBMCs), obtained at new diagnosis, from a patient treated with antithyroid drugs. The receptors were gathered from a woman in her 30s with Graves disease.

This clonotype was seen at least ten times. The chain uses TRBV6-5 and TRBJ1-2; no clear D gene. The CDR3 is made up of 13 amino acids. The V end lost 2 bases, the J end lost 6 bases, and 10 bases lay between the germline ends. CDR1 MNHEY and CDR2 SVGAGI come from the germline V gene. The CDR3 loop reads CASSYTVSHGYTF. The CDR3, as DNA: TGTGCCAGCAGTTACACCGTTTCGCATGGCTACACCTTC.

This clonotype showed up many times. The J gene is TRBJ1-1, the V gene TRBV7-9; 9 bases are a match to TRBD1. Germline V gene sequence: CDR1 SEHNR, CDR2 FQNEAQ (reference sequence). The CDR3 extends over 13 amino acids. The J segment lost 9 bases and the V segment lost 4 bases, leaving 6 bases of the junction unmatched. The CDR3 sequence is CASSSRQGVKAFF. The CDR3 DNA reads as TGTGCCAGCAGCTCGCGACAGGGGGTCAAAGCTTTCTTT. Variable domain in full (rest from reference TRBV7-9 and TRBJ1-1): DTGVSQNPRHKITKRGQNVTFRCDPISEHNRLYWYRQTLGQGPEFLTYFQNEAQLEKSRLLSDRFSAERPKGSFSTLEIQRTEQGDSAMYLCASSSRQGVKAFFGQGTRLTVV.

This clonotype was recorded many times. V gene TRBV25-1 combines with J gene TRBJ2-1; 10 nucleotides line up with TRBD2. Trimming took 0 bases from V and 3 from J; bases not matched to a gene: 5. The CDR3 contains 17 residues. The germline CDR1 and CDR2 sequences are MGHDK and SYGVNS. In nucleotides, the CDR3 is TGTGCCAGCAGTGAATATCGTTCTAGCGGGAGCTACAATGAGCAGTTCTTC. As protein: CASSEYRSSGSYNEQFF.

This clonotype appeared a single time. CDR3 in DNA: TGTGCCAGCAGTCAGCCGGGCCCCTACAATGAGCAGTTCTTC. Protein product: CASSQPGPYNEQFF. J is TRBJ2-1 and V is TRBV6-1; D unclear. Germline CDR1 and CDR2: MNHNS and SASEGT. The CDR3 covers 14 residues. The V gene lost 5 bases and the J gene lost 2 bases, with 10 bases spanning the gap.

This clonotype was picked up a small number of times. V and J are TRBV7-9 and TRBJ2-5; TRBD2 is a possible D gene (5 bases). Germline V gene lookup returns CDR1 SEHNR and CDR2 FQNEAQ (reference sequence). The germline V and J ends were trimmed by 0 bases and 5 bases, with 16 bases remaining between them. The CDR3 sequence is 16 residues long. CDR3 bases: TGTGCCAGCAGCTTAGCGACACGATCAAGAGGGGAGACCCAGTACTTC. This sequence encodes CASSLATRSRGETQYF.

This clonotype was recorded many times. The genes are TRBV12-3 or TRBV12-4 and TRBJ1-2, with 8 bases fitting TRBD1. V lost 3 bases, J lost 7 bases, and 4 bases stayed unmatched. CDR3 length: 13 residues. The CDR3 here is CASSFQGAVGYTF. For the CDR3, the DNA is TGTGCCAGCAGTTTCCAGGGGGCGGTTGGCTACACCTTC.

As DNA, the CDR3 is TGCAGTGCTAGAGATTTGGAGGCTCCCTCCTACAATGAGCAGTTCTTC. It yields the protein CSARDLEAPSYNEQFF. This chain uses TRBV20-1 with TRBJ2-1, with TRBD2 as a possible D gene (5 bases). V was shortened by 0 bases and J by 0 bases, with 12 bases between the two germline ends. Germline values: CDR1 DFQATT, CDR2 SNEGSKA (reference sequence). The CDR3 runs 16 residues.

This clonotype was observed at least ten times. This chain connects TRBV5-1 to TRBJ2-2, with D unclear. Germline loops: CDR1 SGHRS, CDR2 YFSETQ. The CDR3 is 14 amino acids. Between the trimmed V and J ends, which lost 3 bases and 1 base, there was a span of 7 bases. The CDR3 DNA reads as TGCGCCAGCAGCTACCCTCTGAACACCGGGGAGCTGTTTTTT. This codes for CASSYPLNTGELFF.

This clonotype was seen repeatedly, ten times or more. The CDR3 protein is CATSRGTSGNYEQYF. The CDR3 region has the DNA TGTGCCACCAGCAGAGGAACTAGCGGAAACTACGAGCAGTACTTC. The chain links TRBV15 to TRBJ2-7, with 8 positions matching TRBD2. J gave up 3 bases and V 1 base, and 5 bases lay outside the gene matches. Germline V CDR1 and CDR2: LNHNV, YYDKDF (reference sequence). The CDR3 spans 15 residues.

The sample holds many counts of this clonotype. The rearrangement joins TRBV3-1 to TRBJ1-1; D unclear. The ends were cut back, 0 bases at V and 0 bases at J, with 5 bases in the middle. CDR1 and CDR2 from the germline V gene are LGHDT and YNNKEL (reference sequence). This CDR3 spans 14 amino acids. CDR3 sequence: CASSQDQLNTEAFF. As DNA, the CDR3 is TGTGCCAGCAGCCAAGACCAGCTGAACACTGAAGCTTTCTTT. Using reference TRBV3-1 and TRBJ1-1 for the parts outside the CDR3, the full variable domain is DTAVSQTPKYLVTQMGNDKSIKCEQNLGHDTMYWYKQDSKKFLKIMFSYNNKELIINETVPNRFSPKSPDKAHLNLHINSLELGDSAVYFCASSQDQLNTEAFFGQGTRLTVV.

This clonotype came up many times. The chain is built from TRBV10-2 and TRBJ1-1, with unresolved D. Per germline, CDR1 WSHSY and CDR2 SAAADI. Trimming shortened V by 2 bases and J by 4 bases, and 5 bases separated the two germline ends. The CDR3 consists of 12 residues. Here the CDR3 DNA reads TGCGCCAGCAGTGAGGGGTTCACTGAAGCTTTCTTT. Translation: CASSEGFTEAFF.

This clonotype was recorded at least ten times. The rearrangement links TRBV7-8 to TRBJ1-1; D perhaps matches TRBD1 (5 bases). The CDR3 runs to 18 residues. Trimming shortened V by 1 base and J by 0 bases, and 18 bases separated the two germline ends. CDR1 and CDR2 (germline): SGHVS, FQNEAQ. The CDR3 loop is CASSLVEGQGQVNTEAFF. CDR3 DNA sequence: TGTGCCAGCAGCTTAGTAGAAGGACAAGGGCAGGTGAACACTGAAGCTTTCTTT. Full variable domain (missing parts from reference TRBV7-8 and TRBJ1-1): GAGVSQSPRYKVAKRGQDVALRCDPISGHVSLFWYQQALGQGPEFLTYFQNEAQLDKSGLPSDRFFAERPEGSVSTLKIQRTQQEDSAVYLCASSLVEGQGQVNTEAFFGQGTRLTVV.

This clonotype was picked up many times. The chain has TRBV10-1 and TRBJ2-5, with 10 bases fitting TRBD1. The CDR3 runs to 16 residues. Germline-derived CDR1 and CDR2 are WNHNN and SYGVQD (reference sequence). V trimming: 0 bases; J trimming: 6 bases; junction bases outside the gene matches: 7. The CDR3 sequence is CASSESGDRGTKTQYF. In nucleotides, the CDR3 is TGCGCCAGCAGTGAGTCGGGGGACAGGGGTACGAAGACCCAGTACTTC.

This clonotype was observed at least ten times. This chain connects TRBV7-8 to TRBJ1-2, with TRBD1 matching over 11 bases. The CDR3 covers 15 residues. Trimming took 5 bases from V and 4 from J; bases not matched to a gene: 6. Germline V gene sequence: CDR1 SGHVS, CDR2 FQNEAQ. CDR3 loop: CASSPRTGGAYGYTF. The CDR3, as DNA: TGTGCCAGCAGCCCTCGGACAGGGGGCGCCTATGGCTACACCTTC.

This clonotype has ten or more counts. V is TRBV2 and J is TRBJ1-4, with TRBD1 identical over 9 bases. With 10 bases clipped from V and 7 bases from J, the junction kept 16 bases outside the gene matches. The V gene's germline CDR1 is SNHLY and CDR2 FYNNEI. There are 16 residues in the CDR3. CDR3 nucleotide sequence: TGTGCCACATTGTCCCGGGACAGGGTTCAAGGTGAAAAACTGTTTTTT. Its protein product is CATLSRDRVQGEKLFF.

This clonotype was seen many times. V gene TRBV11-2 combines with J gene TRBJ1-6, with 8 bases that match TRBD1. Looked up from germline, CDR1 is SGHAT and CDR2 is FQNNGV. V trimming: 3 bases; J trimming: 0 bases; junction bases outside the gene matches: 10. The CDR3 has 19 amino acids. The CDR3 sequence is CASSLLGQAMSSYNSPLHF. DNA of the CDR3: TGTGCCAGCAGCTTGTTGGGACAGGCGATGAGCTCCTATAATTCACCCCTCCACTTT.

Ten or more counts support this clonotype. The J gene is TRBJ1-3, the V gene TRBV6-2 or TRBV6-3, with D perhaps matching TRBD1 (5 bases). V was cut by 2 bases and J by 0 bases, with 5 bases left in between. Germline CDR1 and CDR2: MNHEY and SVGEGT. The length of the CDR3 is 14 residues. The CDR3 here is CASSYGGSGNTIYF. The CDR3 DNA follows: TGTGCCAGCAGTTACGGGGGCTCTGGAAACACCATATATTTT.

This clonotype was found a few times. The V and J genes are TRBV20-1 and TRBJ2-1, with D hard to call. The V gene's germline CDR1 is DFQATT and CDR2 SNEGSKA (reference sequence). Between the trimmed V and J ends, which lost 6 bases and 0 bases, there was a span of 12 bases. The CDR3 covers 14 residues. DNA for the CDR3: TGCAGTGCCGAGCGAGAAAGCTCCTACAATGAGCAGTTCTTC. Protein product: CSAERESSYNEQFF.

This clonotype was recorded at least ten times. The rearrangement uses TRBV20-1 and TRBJ2-7; tentative D call: TRBD2 (7 bases). The CDR3 covers 14 residues. V lost 3 bases, J lost 3 bases, and 15 bases lay in between. Germline V gene data show CDR1 as DFQATT and CDR2 as SNEGSKA (reference sequence). CDR3: CSASSGGANYEQYF. The CDR3 DNA sequence: TGCAGTGCTAGCAGTGGGGGGGCCAACTACGAGCAGTACTTC.

The sample holds many counts of this clonotype. The V call is TRBV7-2, the J call TRBJ2-7, with D perhaps matching TRBD2 (6 bases). Germline CDR1 SGHTA, CDR2 FQGNSA. The V and J ends lost 1 base and 3 bases respectively, with 10 bases between them. The CDR3 has 14 amino acids. This chain's CDR3 is CASSLGLVNYEQYF. In nucleotides, the CDR3 is TGTGCCAGCAGCTTAGGACTAGTTAACTACGAGCAGTACTTC.

The sample holds many counts of this clonotype. The chain employs TRBV7-9 and TRBJ2-1; TRBD2 is a possible D gene (6 bases). Germline CDR1 and CDR2: SEHNR and FQNEAQ (reference sequence). The CDR3 totals 16 residues. V was trimmed by 0 bases and J by 5 bases, leaving 14 bases between them. CDR3: CASSLASGEEDNEQFF. The CDR3 coding sequence is TGTGCCAGCAGCTTAGCGTCTGGGGAGGAGGACAATGAGCAGTTCTTC.

Turning to this clonotype: A much larger clone differs by one base, so this may be a read error. This sequence joins TRBV3-1 and TRBJ1-4; D unclear. The germline V gene has CDR1 LGHDT and CDR2 YNNKEL (reference sequence). The CDR3 is 16 residues long. This CDR3 reads CASSQAGSEQNEELFF. The CDR3 region has the DNA TGTGCCAGCAGCCAAGCGGGGTCAGAGCAGAATGAAGAACTGTTTTTT.

This clonotype was counted many times. This rearrangement joins TRBV20-1 to TRBJ2-3; D not certain. CDR1 and CDR2 from the germline V gene are DFQATT and SNEGSKA (reference sequence). With 6 bases removed from V and 5 bases from J, the gap between germline ends came to 12 bases. The CDR3 runs 12 residues. DNA of the CDR3: TGCAGTGCCGGTCGTAAGAGAGATACGCAGTATTTT. This sequence encodes CSAGRKRDTQYF.

This clonotype was detected ten times or more. One end of the junction does not line up with germline, which may come from a read error. The chain employs TRBV28 and TRBJ2-3; 8 positions agree with TRBD2. The germline V gene has CDR1 MDHEN and CDR2 SYDVKM. The CDR3 loop spans 11 amino acids. In DNA form, the CDR3 reads TGTGCCAGCAGTCGGACTAGCAAATCCGCTTTT. It translates to CASSRTSKSAF.

The chain has TRBV6-1 and TRBJ1-1; D gene uncertain. This CDR3 is built from 13 residues. Germline V gives CDR1 MNHNS, CDR2 SASEGT. V lost 7 bases and J 7 bases, leaving 16 bases between the germline ends. The CDR3 DNA sequence: TGTGCCAGCAAACTTAGTGGACGGTTTGAAGCTTTCTTT. It specifies CASKLSGRFEAFF.